The present TCR beta chain was sequenced within a study of preoperative IRX-2 immunotherapy in early breast cancer. Sequenced by immunoSEQ multiplex PCR; TCRdb stores in-frame clones only, minus some. The profile shows 25,000 to 30,000 clones, approximately 83% of them singletons. The treatment denotes: preoperative locoregional IRX-2 cytokine immunotherapy. The CDR3 totals 14 residues. The V gene lost 1 base and the J gene lost 6 bases, with 10 bases spanning the gap. The source is a human donor with breast cancer. Collection took place from a patient treated with IRX-2 immunotherapy. The chain has TRBV6-7 and TRBJ2-1; no firm D call. TRBV6-7 is sorted into the ORF group, with uncertain function. The CDR3 DNA reads as TGTGCCAGCAGTTACTTTGGAACAGTCAATGAGCAGTTCTTC. Translated: CASSYFGTVNEQFF.